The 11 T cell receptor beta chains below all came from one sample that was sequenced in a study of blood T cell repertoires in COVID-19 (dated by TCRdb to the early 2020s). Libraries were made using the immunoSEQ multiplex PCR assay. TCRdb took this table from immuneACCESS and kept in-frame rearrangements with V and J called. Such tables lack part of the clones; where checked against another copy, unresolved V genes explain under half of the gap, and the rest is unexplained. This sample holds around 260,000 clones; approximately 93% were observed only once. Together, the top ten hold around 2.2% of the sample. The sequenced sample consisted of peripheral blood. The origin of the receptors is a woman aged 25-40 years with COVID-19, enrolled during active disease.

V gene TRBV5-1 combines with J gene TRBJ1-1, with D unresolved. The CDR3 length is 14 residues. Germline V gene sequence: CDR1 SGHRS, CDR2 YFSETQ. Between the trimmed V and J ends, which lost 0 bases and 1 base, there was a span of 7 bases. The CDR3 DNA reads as TGCGCCAGCAGCTTGGCAGACTGGAACACTGAAGCTTTCTTT. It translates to CASSLADWNTEAFF. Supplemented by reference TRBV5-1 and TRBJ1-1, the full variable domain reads KAGVTQTPRYLIKTRGQQVTLSCSPISGHRSVSWYQQTPGQGLQFLFEYFSETQRNKGNFPGRFSGRQFSNSRSEMNVSTLELGDSALYLCASSLADWNTEAFFGQGTRLTVV.

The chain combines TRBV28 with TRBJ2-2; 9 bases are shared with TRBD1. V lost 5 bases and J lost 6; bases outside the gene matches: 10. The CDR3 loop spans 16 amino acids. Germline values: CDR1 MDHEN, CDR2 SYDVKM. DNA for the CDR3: TGTGCCAGCAGTCCCGCCGGGACAGGGATCGCCGGGGAGCTGTTTTTT. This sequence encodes CASSPAGTGIAGELFF.

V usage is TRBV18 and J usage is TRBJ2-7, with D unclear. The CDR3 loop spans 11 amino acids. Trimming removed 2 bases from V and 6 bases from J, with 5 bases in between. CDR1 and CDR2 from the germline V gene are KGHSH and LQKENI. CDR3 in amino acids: CASSPGPEQYF. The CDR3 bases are TGTGCCAGCTCACCAGGGCCCGAGCAGTACTTC.

The CDR3 sequence is CASSRDIEAFF. DNA for the CDR3: TGTGCCAGCAGTAGGGACATTGAAGCTTTCTTT. The J gene is TRBJ1-1, the V gene TRBV6-2 or TRBV6-3, with D possibly TRBD1 on 6 matching bases. V was cut by 5 bases and J by 7 bases, with 8 bases left in between. The CDR3 has 11 residues. Germline CDR1 reads MNHEY; CDR2 reads SVGEGT.

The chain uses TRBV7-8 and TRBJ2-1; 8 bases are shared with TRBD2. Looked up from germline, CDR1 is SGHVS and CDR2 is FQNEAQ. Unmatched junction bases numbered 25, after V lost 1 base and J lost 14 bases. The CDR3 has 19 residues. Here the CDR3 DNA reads TGTGCCAGCAGCTTAGTCCCGACAGGTAGGGTAGCGGGACTGCTCGTCGAGTTCTTC. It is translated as CASSLVPTGRVAGLLVEFF.

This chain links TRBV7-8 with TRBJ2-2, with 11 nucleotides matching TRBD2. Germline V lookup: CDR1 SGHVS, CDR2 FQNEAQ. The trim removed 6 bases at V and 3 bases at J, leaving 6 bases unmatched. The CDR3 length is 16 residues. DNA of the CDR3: TGTGCCAGCAGACTCCTAGCGGGAGGCGACACCGGGGAGCTGTTTTTT. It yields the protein CASRLLAGGDTGELFF. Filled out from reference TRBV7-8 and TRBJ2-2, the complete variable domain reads GAGVSQSPRYKVAKRGQDVALRCDPISGHVSLFWYQQALGQGPEFLTYFQNEAQLDKSGLPSDRFFAERPEGSVSTLKIQRTQQEDSAVYLCASRLLAGGDTGELFFGEGSRLTVL.

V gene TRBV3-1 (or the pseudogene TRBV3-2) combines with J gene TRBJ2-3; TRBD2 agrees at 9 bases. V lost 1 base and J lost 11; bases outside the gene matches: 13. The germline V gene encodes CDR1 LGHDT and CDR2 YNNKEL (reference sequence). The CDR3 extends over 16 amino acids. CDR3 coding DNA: TGTGCCAGCAGCCAAGTACGGCGGGAGGGCCGGTTGGTGCAGTATTTT. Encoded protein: CASSQVRREGRLVQYF.

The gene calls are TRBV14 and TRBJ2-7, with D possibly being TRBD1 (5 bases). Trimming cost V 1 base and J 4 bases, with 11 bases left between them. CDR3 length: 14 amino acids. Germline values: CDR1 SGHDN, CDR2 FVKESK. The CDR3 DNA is TGTGCCAGCAGCCAAGTCTCAGGGCCGTACGAGCAGTACTTC. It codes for CASSQVSGPYEQYF.

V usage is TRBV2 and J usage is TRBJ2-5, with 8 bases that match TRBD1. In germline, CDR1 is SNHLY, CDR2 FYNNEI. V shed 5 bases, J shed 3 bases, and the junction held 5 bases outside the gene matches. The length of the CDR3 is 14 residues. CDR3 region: CASSQDRVKETQYF. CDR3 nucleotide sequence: TGTGCCAGCAGTCAGGACAGGGTGAAAGAGACCCAGTACTTC.

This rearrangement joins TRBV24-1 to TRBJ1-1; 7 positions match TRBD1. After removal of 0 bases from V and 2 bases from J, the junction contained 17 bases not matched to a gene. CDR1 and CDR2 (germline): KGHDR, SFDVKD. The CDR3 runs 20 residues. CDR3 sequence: CATSDLQQMPRQGPNTEAFF. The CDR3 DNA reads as TGTGCCACCAGTGATTTGCAGCAGATGCCGCGACAGGGCCCTAACACTGAAGCTTTCTTT.

The CDR3: CAWGQGQGEAFF. CDR3 DNA sequence: TGTGCCTGGGGACAGGGTCAGGGTGAAGCTTTCTTT. The gene calls are TRBV30 and TRBJ1-1; 8 nucleotides line up with TRBD1. The V gene's germline CDR1 is GTSNPN and CDR2 SVGIG (reference sequence). The length of the CDR3 is 12 residues. V lost 5 bases and J lost 7; bases outside the gene matches: 6.